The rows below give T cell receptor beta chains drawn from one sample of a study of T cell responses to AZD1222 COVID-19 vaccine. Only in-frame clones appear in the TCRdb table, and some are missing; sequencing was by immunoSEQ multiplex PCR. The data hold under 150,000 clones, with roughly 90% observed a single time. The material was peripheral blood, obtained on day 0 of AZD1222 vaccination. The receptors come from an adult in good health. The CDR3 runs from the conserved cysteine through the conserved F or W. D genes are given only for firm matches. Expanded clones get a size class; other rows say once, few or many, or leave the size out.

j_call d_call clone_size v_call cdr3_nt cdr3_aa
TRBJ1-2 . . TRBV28 TGTGCCAGCAGCCCAGCCAACTATGGCTACACCTTC CASSPANYGYTF
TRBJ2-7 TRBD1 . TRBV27 TGTGCCAGCAGTGGACAGGGATCGGGTTACGAGCAGTACTTC CASSGQGSGYEQYF
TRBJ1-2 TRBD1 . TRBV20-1 TGCAGTGCTAGGACAGGGGATGGCTACACCTTC CSARTGDGYTF
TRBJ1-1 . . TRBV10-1 TGCGCCAGCAGTGATTACGCGTTAGGGGACACTGAAGCTTTCTTT CASSDYALGDTEAFF
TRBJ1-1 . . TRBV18 TGTGCCAGCTCACCGAATGGACTGACGAGGAACACTGAAGCTTTCTTT CASSPNGLTRNTEAFF
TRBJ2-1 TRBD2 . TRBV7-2 TGTGCCAGCAGCTTGAGCGGGGCCTACAATGAGCAGTTCTTC CASSLSGAYNEQFF
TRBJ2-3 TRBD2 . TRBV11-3 TGTGCCAGCAGCATCGCCGGGACTAGAGATACGCAGTATTTT CASSIAGTRDTQYF
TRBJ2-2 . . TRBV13 TGTGCCAGCACCATAACGACCGGGGAGCTGTTTTTT CASTITTGELFF
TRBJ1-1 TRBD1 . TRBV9 TGTGCCAGCAGCCTAAGACAGGGGGCTATCCCCTTGAACACTGAAGCTTTCTTT CASSLRQGAIPLNTEAFF
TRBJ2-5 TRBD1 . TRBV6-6 TGTGCCAGCAGTTACCCGACAGGGACGCAGACCCAGTACTTC CASSYPTGTQTQYF
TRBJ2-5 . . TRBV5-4 TGTGCCAGCAGCCCGGGGACATCCCAAGAGACCCAGTACTTC CASSPGTSQETQYF
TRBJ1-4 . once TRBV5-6 TGTGCCAGCAGCGTACAGGGCGCTGCAACTAATGAAAAACTGTTTTTT CASSVQGAATNEKLFF
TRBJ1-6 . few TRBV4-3 TGCGCCAGCAGCCCCTTCCGGGACACTCTTCTTCCCCTCCACTTT CASSPFRDTLLPLHF
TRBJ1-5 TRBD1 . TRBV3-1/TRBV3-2 TGTGCCAGCAGCCAAGATCGCCCCTCGGGACAGTCTTATAGCAATCAGCCCCAGCATTTT CASSQDRPSGQSYSNQPQHF
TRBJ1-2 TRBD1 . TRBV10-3 TGTGCCATCAGTGTCGACAGGGGAGTGAGTGGCTACACCTTC CAISVDRGVSGYTF
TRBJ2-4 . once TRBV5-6 TGTGCCAGCAGCCCTTTGGGAGTAGCCAAAAACATTCAGTACTTC CASSPLGVAKNIQYF
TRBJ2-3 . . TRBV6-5 TGTGCCAGCAGTTACAGGCCGGACCCCGGGCGTGAGCAGTATTTT CASSYRPDPGREQYF
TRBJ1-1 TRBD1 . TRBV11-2 TGTGCCAGCAGCTTAGCAGGGGGCACTGAAGCTTTCTTT CASSLAGGTEAFF
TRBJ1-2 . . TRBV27 TGTGCCAGCAGTTTTCGGGCTGGGACATCTTCTAACTATGGCTACACCTTC CASSFRAGTSSNYGYTF
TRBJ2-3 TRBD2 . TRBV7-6 TGTGCCAGCAGCTTAGGGACTAGCGGAAGCACAGATACGCAGTATTTT CASSLGTSGSTDTQYF
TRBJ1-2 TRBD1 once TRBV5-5 TGTGCCAGCAGCCAGCAGACAGGGGATTATGGCTACACCTTC CASSQQTGDYGYTF
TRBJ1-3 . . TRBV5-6 TGTGCCAGCAGCCTCCGGGGCAACACCATATATTTT CASSLRGNTIYF
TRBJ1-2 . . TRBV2 TGTGCCAGCACCCCTTTAGGGGCGAATGGCTATGGCTACACCTTC CASTPLGANGYGYTF
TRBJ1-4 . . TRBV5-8 TGTGCCAGCAGCCCGGAGGGGCAGATCAATGAAAAACTGTTTTTT CASSPEGQINEKLFF
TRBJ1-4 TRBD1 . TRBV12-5 TGTGCTAGTGGTTTGTCACCTCCAGGGGGAAGGGCAACTAATGAAAAACTGTTTTTT CASGLSPPGGRATNEKLFF
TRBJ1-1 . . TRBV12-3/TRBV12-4 TGTGCCAGCAGTTCACGCCCGGAAGGACGGTTCTTT CASSSRPEGRFF
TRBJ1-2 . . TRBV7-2 TGTGCCAGCGGAGCAGACATTAACTATGGCTACACCTTC CASGADINYGYTF
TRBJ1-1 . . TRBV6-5 TGTGCCAGCAGTTCATTCCAGGGGAACACTGAAGCTTTCTTT CASSSFQGNTEAFF
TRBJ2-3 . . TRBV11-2 TGTGCCAGCAGCCCCCGTGCTTGGCGCACAGATACGCAGTATTTT CASSPRAWRTDTQYF
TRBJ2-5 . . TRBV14 TGTGCCAGCAGCCACAGGGATAATGAGACCCAGTACTTC CASSHRDNETQYF
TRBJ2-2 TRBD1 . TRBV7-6 TGTGCCAGCAGCCTTTCCGCAGGGGGCACCGGGGAGCTGTTTTTT CASSLSAGGTGELFF
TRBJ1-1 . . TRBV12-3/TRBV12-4 TGTGCCAGCAGTTTTAATTTAATGACGGAAGCTTTCTTT CASSFNLMTEAFF
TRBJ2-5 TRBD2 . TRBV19 TGTGCCACCGCACTAGCGGTACAAGAGACCCAGTACTTC CATALAVQETQYF
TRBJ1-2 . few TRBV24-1 TGTGCCACCAGTGATAAACCGGGACCGGACATCTATGGCTACACCTTC CATSDKPGPDIYGYTF
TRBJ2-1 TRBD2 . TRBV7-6 TGTGCCAGCAGCCTTGCCGGGCGGGGGGCCCCCTACAATGAGCAGTTCTTC CASSLAGRGAPYNEQFF
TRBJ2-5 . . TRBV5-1 TGCGCCAGCAGCTTGTCACCCAACAGAGAGACCCAGTACTTC CASSLSPNRETQYF
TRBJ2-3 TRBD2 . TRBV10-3 TGTGCCATCACGGCGGGGGGGACCACAGATACGCAGTATTTT CAITAGGTTDTQYF
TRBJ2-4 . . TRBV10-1 TGCGCCAGCGGTCAGGGTACCGAAACCAAAAACATTCAGTACTTC CASGQGTETKNIQYF